A selection of T cell receptor beta chains follows, all from one sample in a study of T cell repertoires in cytomegalovirus infection. Via MiXCR, TCRdb re-called the reads, giving one row per CDR3 protein. The sample lists hundreds of thousands of distinct CDR3 sequences, roughly 23% occurring once. Sequenced material: CD8+ T cells from PBMCs. These receptors all come from a human donor in good health (CMV status not recorded). Some clones in this sample may be carry-over from other donors' samples. Both conserved end residues are part of each CDR3. Fields, in order: V gene, D gene, clone size, J gene, CDR3 protein, CDR3 DNA. A D gene is named only where the DNA matches it firmly. Clone size is not always given. Where it is, it says once, few, many or a class for expanded clones.

v_call: TRBV19
d_call: -
clone_size: few
j_call: TRBJ1-5
cdr3_aa: CASSILGRADQPQHF
cdr3_nt: TGTGCCAGTAGTATCTTAGGCAGGGCGGATCAGCCCCAGCATTTT

v_call: TRBV9
d_call: TRBD2
clone_size: many
j_call: TRBJ2-1
cdr3_aa: CASSGTSGGLNEQFF
cdr3_nt: TGTGCCAGCAGCGGCACTAGCGGGGGGCTCAATGAGCAGTTCTTC

v_call: TRBV7-4
d_call: -
clone_size: few
j_call: TRBJ2-1
cdr3_aa: CARRGGCSYNEQFF
cdr3_nt: TGTGCCAGGAGAGGGGGGTGCTCCTACAATGAGCAGTTCTTC

v_call: TRBV2
d_call: TRBD2
clone_size: -
j_call: TRBJ2-1
cdr3_aa: CASTLMQPSGGYEQFF
cdr3_nt: TGTGCCAGCACCCTTATGCAGCCTAGCGGGGGGTATGAGCAGTTCTTC

v_call: TRBV15
d_call: -
clone_size: few
j_call: TRBJ1-5
cdr3_aa: CATSRDIMGLGNQPQHF
cdr3_nt: TGTGCCACCAGCAGAGATATAATGGGGTTAGGCAATCAGCCCCAGCATTTT

v_call: TRBV10-3
d_call: TRBD1
clone_size: many
j_call: TRBJ1-5
cdr3_aa: CAISELGQGGDQPQHF
cdr3_nt: TGTGCCATCAGTGAATTGGGACAGGGCGGAGATCAGCCCCAGCATTTT

v_call: TRBV10-3
d_call: TRBD2
clone_size: few
j_call: TRBJ2-1
cdr3_aa: CAISDSVGLAGGPNEQFF
cdr3_nt: TGTGCCATCAGTGACTCCGTCGGCCTAGCGGGGGGGCCAAATGAGCAGTTCTTC

v_call: TRBV19
d_call: TRBD1
clone_size: -
j_call: TRBJ2-5
cdr3_aa: CASSIDAQGVGETQYF
cdr3_nt: TGTGCCAGTAGTATAGATGCACAGGGGGTTGGGGAGACCCAGTACTTC

v_call: TRBV7-8
d_call: -
clone_size: -
j_call: TRBJ2-7
cdr3_aa: CASSLIRAPSYEQYF
cdr3_nt: TGTGCCAGCAGCTTAATTAGGGCCCCCTCCTACGAGCAGTACTTC

v_call: TRBV14
d_call: TRBD1
clone_size: many
j_call: TRBJ2-4
cdr3_aa: CASSQQGTVDIQYF
cdr3_nt: TGTGCCAGCAGCCAGCAAGGGACAGTGGACATTCAGTACTTC

v_call: TRBV7-9
d_call: -
clone_size: few
j_call: TRBJ1-4
cdr3_aa: CASSSGSDEKLFF
cdr3_nt: TGTGCCAGCAGCTCCGGGTCGGATGAAAAACTGTTTTTT

v_call: TRBV29-1
d_call: -
clone_size: many
j_call: TRBJ2-1
cdr3_aa: CSVGPGDDEQFF
cdr3_nt: TGCAGCGTGGGGCCGGGAGACGATGAGCAGTTCTTC

v_call: TRBV20-1
d_call: -
clone_size: -
j_call: TRBJ2-2
cdr3_aa: CSARDQIRPGEPTGELFF
cdr3_nt: TGCAGTGCTAGAGATCAAATCCGTCCAGGGGAACCAACCGGGGAGCTGTTTTTT

v_call: TRBV11-2
d_call: TRBD1
clone_size: -
j_call: TRBJ1-4
cdr3_aa: CASSQGVISGEKLFF
cdr3_nt: TGTGCCAGCAGCCAGGGGGTAATCAGCGGTGAAAAACTGTTTTTT

v_call: TRBV7-6
d_call: -
clone_size: -
j_call: TRBJ2-1
cdr3_aa: CASSPTQGEWYNEQFF
cdr3_nt: TGTGCCAGCAGTCCGACCCAGGGAGAGTGGTACAATGAGCAGTTCTTC

v_call: TRBV20-1
d_call: TRBD2
clone_size: -
j_call: TRBJ2-3
cdr3_aa: CSAFRTSGPDTDTQYF
cdr3_nt: TGCAGTGCTTTTCGGACTAGCGGGCCCGACACAGATACGCAGTATTTT

v_call: TRBV6-8
d_call: -
clone_size: few
j_call: TRBJ1-2
cdr3_aa: CASSYSSGSRYGYTF
cdr3_nt: TGTGCCAGCAGTTACTCGTCAGGCTCGCGCTATGGCTACACCTTC

v_call: TRBV2
d_call: TRBD2
clone_size: -
j_call: TRBJ2-1
cdr3_aa: CASIEPLAGLAFF
cdr3_nt: TGTGCCAGCATCGAACCGCTAGCGGGACTAGCTTTCTTC

v_call: TRBV5-1
d_call: -
clone_size: many
j_call: TRBJ1-1
cdr3_aa: CASSPGVEPTEAFF
cdr3_nt: TGCGCCAGCAGCCCGGGGGTGGAGCCCACTGAAGCTTTCTTT

v_call: TRBV7-3
d_call: TRBD2
clone_size: once
j_call: TRBJ2-1
cdr3_aa: CASSQDGLAGNEQFF
cdr3_nt: TGTGCCAGCAGCCAAGACGGGCTAGCGGGAAATGAGCAGTTCTTC

v_call: TRBV28
d_call: -
clone_size: -
j_call: TRBJ1-1
cdr3_aa: CASSLSGDFGTEAFF
cdr3_nt: TGTGCCAGCAGTTTATCAGGGGACTTCGGAACTGAAGCTTTCTTT

v_call: TRBV12-3/TRBV12-4
d_call: -
clone_size: many
j_call: TRBJ2-3
cdr3_aa: CASSLAGPTDTQYF
cdr3_nt: TGTGCCAGCAGTTTGGCAGGACCCACAGATACGCAGTATTTT

v_call: TRBV4-1
d_call: -
clone_size: few
j_call: TRBJ1-5
cdr3_aa: CASSPQVVWGNQPQHF
cdr3_nt: TGCGCCAGCAGCCCGCAAGTGGTCTGGGGCAATCAGCCCCAGCATTTT

v_call: TRBV5-1
d_call: -
clone_size: -
j_call: TRBJ2-1
cdr3_aa: CASSPRWGSSYNEQFF
cdr3_nt: TGCGCCAGCAGCCCCCGGTGGGGAAGCTCCTACAATGAGCAGTTCTTC

v_call: TRBV6-1
d_call: -
clone_size: -
j_call: TRBJ1-1
cdr3_aa: CASRNRDTSPNTEAFF
cdr3_nt: TGTGCCAGCAGAAACCGGGACACCAGCCCGAACACTGAAGCTTTCTTT

v_call: TRBV30
d_call: -
clone_size: many
j_call: TRBJ1-5
cdr3_aa: CAWSPNSNQPQHF
cdr3_nt: TGTGCCTGGAGTCCAAATAGCAATCAGCCCCAGCATTTT

v_call: TRBV7-2
d_call: TRBD1
clone_size: many
j_call: TRBJ2-1
cdr3_aa: CASSLSRGPSHSYNEQFF
cdr3_nt: TGTGCCAGCAGCTTGTCTAGGGGGCCCTCTCACTCCTACAATGAGCAGTTCTTC

v_call: TRBV7-9
d_call: -
clone_size: few
j_call: TRBJ1-2
cdr3_aa: CASSLSTEGRYYGYTF
cdr3_nt: TGTGCCAGCAGCTTAAGTACAGAGGGGCGCTACTATGGCTACACCTTC

v_call: TRBV2
d_call: TRBD1
clone_size: -
j_call: TRBJ2-1
cdr3_aa: CASSGGTVPIGMQFF
cdr3_nt: TGTGCCAGCAGTGGGGGGACAGTCCCTATAGGGATGCAGTTCTTC

v_call: TRBV20-1
d_call: -
clone_size: -
j_call: TRBJ2-5
cdr3_aa: CSAMEGGLLQETQYF
cdr3_nt: TGCAGTGCTATGGAGGGGGGCTTGCTTCAAGAGACCCAGTACTTC

v_call: TRBV20-1
d_call: TRBD2
clone_size: -
j_call: TRBJ2-1
cdr3_aa: CSATPTSGDYNEQFF
cdr3_nt: TGCAGTGCTACCCCGACTAGCGGGGACTACAATGAGCAGTTCTTC

v_call: TRBV10-3
d_call: -
clone_size: -
j_call: TRBJ1-1
cdr3_aa: CAISESLARVNTEAFF
cdr3_nt: TGTGCCATCAGTGAGTCGCTTGCGAGGGTGAACACTGAAGCTTTCTTT

v_call: TRBV7-6
d_call: -
clone_size: -
j_call: TRBJ2-2
cdr3_aa: CASTGATGELFF
cdr3_nt: TGTGCATCAACAGGCGCGACCGGGGAGCTGTTTTTT

v_call: TRBV7-9
d_call: -
clone_size: -
j_call: TRBJ2-1
cdr3_aa: CASSPPRSLSSYNEQFF
cdr3_nt: TGTGCCAGCAGCCCCCCGAGAAGCCTGAGCTCCTACAATGAGCAGTTCTTC

v_call: TRBV28
d_call: -
clone_size: few
j_call: TRBJ1-1
cdr3_aa: CASSLPTVAEAFF
cdr3_nt: TGTGCCAGCAGTTTACCGACAGTCGCTGAAGCTTTCTTT

v_call: TRBV29-1
d_call: -
clone_size: -
j_call: TRBJ1-2
cdr3_aa: CSVAPAGVGYGYTF
cdr3_nt: TGCAGCGTTGCGCCTGCGGGGGTCGGGTATGGCTACACCTTC